The 6 T cell receptor beta chains presented below share a single source sample, sequenced in a study of monozygotic twins with cystic fibrosis. Measured with immunoSEQ multiplex PCR; TCRdb has only the in-frame clones, and not every one. The sample has approximately 14,000 clones; 85% to 90% are singletons. Material for sequencing was blood. The source is a boy between 5 and 17 years old with cystic fibrosis.

The chain carries TRBV25-1 and TRBJ1-4; TRBD1 agrees at 8 bases. CDR3 length: 14 residues. Losses at the gene ends were 5 bases for V and 5 bases for J; bases not matched to a gene: 4. CDR1 and CDR2 (germline): MGHDK, SYGVNS. The CDR3 spells CASSSRGPNEKLFF. For the CDR3, the DNA is TGTGCCAGCAGTTCCAGGGGGCCGAATGAAAAACTGTTTTTT.

This rearrangement joins TRBV10-1 to TRBJ2-1; 7 nucleotides match TRBD2. Germline lookup yields CDR1 WNHNN and CDR2 SYGVQD (reference sequence). V shed 0 bases and J 3 bases; nucleotides not matched to a gene: 2. The CDR3 contains 15 residues. Written as DNA, the CDR3 is TGCGCCAGCAGTGAGTCCCGGGGGGTCTACAATGAGCAGTTCTTC. Protein sequence: CASSESRGVYNEQFF.

V gene TRBV9 combines with J gene TRBJ1-5; the D is unclear. Germline loops: CDR1 SGDLS, CDR2 YYNGEE. The CDR3 loop spans 14 amino acids. CDR3 in amino acids: CATERGVGNQPQHF. CDR3 in DNA: TGTGCTACAGAGCGTGGGGTCGGGAATCAGCCCCAGCATTTT.

This rearrangement joins TRBV10-1 to TRBJ1-1, with D unclear. Germline V gene data show CDR1 as WNHNN and CDR2 as SYGVQD (reference sequence). The length of the CDR3 is 13 residues. V lost 2 bases and J lost 5, with 9 bases in between. The CDR3 loop is CASSEEGETEAFF. The DNA of the CDR3 is TGCGCCAGCAGTGAGGAGGGTGAGACTGAAGCTTTCTTT.

The chain links TRBV9 to TRBJ2-1; D assignment may be TRBD1 or TRBD2 (6 bases each). The length of the CDR3 is 13 residues. Germline V lookup: CDR1 SGDLS, CDR2 YYNGEE. V lost 3 bases, J lost 7 bases, and 11 bases lay in between. DNA for the CDR3: TGTGCCAGCAGCGGGGGGGCTAATAATGAGCAGTTCTTC. It is translated as CASSGGANNEQFF.

The chain is built from TRBV15 and TRBJ1-1, with D perhaps TRBD1 (6 bases). Trimming took off 3 bases at V and 0 bases at J, with 23 bases between the two ends. The CDR3 runs 19 residues. Germline loops: CDR1 LNHNV, CDR2 YYDKDF (reference sequence). The CDR3 sequence: CATSSGRGTGSFMNTEAFF. The CDR3 bases are TGTGCCACCAGCAGCGGTAGGGGGACGGGTAGTTTCATGAACACTGAAGCTTTCTTT.